The source of this TCR beta chain is a study of cytomegalovirus exposure and HLA in healthy donors. The CDR3 loop spans 13 amino acids. Trimming took 4 bases from V and 4 from J; bases not matched to a gene: 2. CDR1 and CDR2 (germline): LNHDA, SQIVND (reference sequence). For this clone: What it binds is unknown.

General observations from the study: Rarity characterized most TCR sequences, yet some public TCRs appeared in many donors. On later analysis, the bulk of CMV-associated TCR beta chains appeared to be HLA-restricted. A prior analysis recorded that most TCR beta V segments were productive about 87% or about 30% of the time.

The PCR had 60 Vbeta and 13 Jbeta primers. Profiling relied on immunoSEQ multiplex PCR, and the TCRdb table lists in-frame clones only, not all of them. The data hold over 90,000 clones, with roughly four fifths observed a single time. The receptor was isolated from a man aged 35-49 years in good health and CMV-seronegative. The chain carries TRBV19 and TRBJ1-1, with 8 positions matching TRBD1. The sample taken for sequencing was PBMCs. The chain's CDR3 is CASSTRGPTEAFF. CDR3 DNA: TGTGCCAGTAGTACCAGGGGGCCCACTGAAGCTTTCTTT.